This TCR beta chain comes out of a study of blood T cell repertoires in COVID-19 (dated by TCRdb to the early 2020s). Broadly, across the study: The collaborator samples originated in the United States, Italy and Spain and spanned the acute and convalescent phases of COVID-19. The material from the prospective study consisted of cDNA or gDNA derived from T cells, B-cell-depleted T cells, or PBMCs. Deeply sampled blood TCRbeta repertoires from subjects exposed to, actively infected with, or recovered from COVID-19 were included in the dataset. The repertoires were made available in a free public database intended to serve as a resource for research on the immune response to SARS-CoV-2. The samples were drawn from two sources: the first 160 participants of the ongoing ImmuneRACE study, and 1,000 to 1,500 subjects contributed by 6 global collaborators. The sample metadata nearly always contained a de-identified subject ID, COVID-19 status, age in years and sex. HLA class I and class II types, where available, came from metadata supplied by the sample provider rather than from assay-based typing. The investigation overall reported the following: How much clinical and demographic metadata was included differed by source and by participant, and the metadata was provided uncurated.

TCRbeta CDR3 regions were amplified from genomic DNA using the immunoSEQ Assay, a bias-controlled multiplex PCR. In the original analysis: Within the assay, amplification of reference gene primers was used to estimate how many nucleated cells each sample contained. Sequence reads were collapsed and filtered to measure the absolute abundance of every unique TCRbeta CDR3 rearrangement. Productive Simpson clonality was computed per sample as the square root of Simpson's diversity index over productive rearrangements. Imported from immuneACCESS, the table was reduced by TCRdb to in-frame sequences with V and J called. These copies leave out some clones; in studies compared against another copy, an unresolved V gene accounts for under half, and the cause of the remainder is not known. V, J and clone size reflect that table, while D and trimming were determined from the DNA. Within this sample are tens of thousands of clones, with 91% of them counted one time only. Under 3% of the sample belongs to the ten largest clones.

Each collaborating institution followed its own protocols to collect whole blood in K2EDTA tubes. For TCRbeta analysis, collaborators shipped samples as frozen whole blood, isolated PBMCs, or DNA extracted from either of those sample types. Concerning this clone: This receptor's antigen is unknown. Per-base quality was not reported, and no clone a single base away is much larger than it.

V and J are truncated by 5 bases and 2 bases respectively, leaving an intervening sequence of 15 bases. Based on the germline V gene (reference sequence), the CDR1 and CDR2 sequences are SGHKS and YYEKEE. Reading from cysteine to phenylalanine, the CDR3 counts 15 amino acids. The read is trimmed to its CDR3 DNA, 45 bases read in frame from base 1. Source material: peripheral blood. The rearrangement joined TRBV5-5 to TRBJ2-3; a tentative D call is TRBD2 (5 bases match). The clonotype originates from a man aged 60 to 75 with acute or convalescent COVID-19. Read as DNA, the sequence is TGTGCCAGCAGTATCCAGCGGAGAACCACAGATACGCAGTATTTT. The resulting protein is CASSIQRRTTDTQYF.